Following are 9 T cell receptor beta chains from one sample sequenced in a study of blood T cell repertoires in COVID-19. Sequenced by immunoSEQ multiplex PCR; TCRdb stores in-frame clones only, minus some. This sample has around 94,000 clones, with around 86% found just once. Sequenced material: peripheral blood. These receptors were collected from a man aged 45-65 years with active or convalescent COVID-19.

J is TRBJ2-7 and V is TRBV19; TRBD1 aligns across 7 bases. J was trimmed by 4 bases and V by 6 bases; bases with no gene match: 6. CDR3 length: 13 residues. Per the germline V gene, CDR1 is LNHDA and CDR2 is SQIVND (reference sequence). The CDR3 nucleotides are TGTGCCAGTAGGAACCCGACAGGGTACGAGCAGTACTTC. Amino acids: CASRNPTGYEQYF.

The V call is TRBV3-1 (or the pseudogene TRBV3-2), the J call TRBJ1-1; TRBD1 might be the D (5 bases). Trimming stripped 0 bases from V and 9 bases from J, with 11 bases between. CDR1 and CDR2 from the germline V gene are LGHDT and YNNKEL (reference sequence). The length of the CDR3 is 13 residues. DNA of the CDR3: TGTGCCAGCAGCCAAGAAGGGGAAGGGAAAGCTTTCTTT. Protein product: CASSQEGEGKAFF.

As for this clone: The sample has other DNA sequences that encode this CDR3 too. This chain links TRBV18 with TRBJ2-2, with D possibly matching TRBD1 (6 bases). This CDR3 region has 15 residues. The germline V gene encodes CDR1 KGHSH and CDR2 LQKENI. Trimming took 3 bases from V and 0 from J, leaving 8 bases between them. CDR3 residues: CASSPNRANTGELFF. The CDR3 DNA is TGTGCCAGCTCACCGAACAGGGCGAACACCGGGGAGCTGTTTTTT.

The chain recombines TRBV9 with TRBJ2-3; D is possibly TRBD2 (6 bases). Germline-derived CDR1 and CDR2 are SGDLS and YYNGEE. Trimming cost V 1 base and J 2 bases, with 8 bases left between them. CDR3 length equals 14 residues. The CDR3 sequence: CASSVTSFTDTQYF. DNA of the CDR3: TGTGCCAGCAGCGTAACTAGCTTCACAGATACGCAGTATTTT.

The V gene is TRBV7-9, the J gene TRBJ2-7; tentatively, D is TRBD1 (6 bases). Germline CDR1 is SEHNR and CDR2 is FQNEAQ (reference sequence). The germline V and J ends were trimmed by 7 bases and 3 bases, with 16 bases remaining between them. CDR3 length equals 14 residues. The CDR3 DNA sequence: TGTGCCAGCAACACAGGGACGGGCGACTACGAGCAGTACTTC. As protein: CASNTGTGDYEQYF.

This chain uses TRBV28 with TRBJ2-1, with 8 bases matching TRBD2. With V trimmed by 6 bases and J by 7 bases, 11 bases remained unmatched. The germline gives CDR1 MDHEN, CDR2 SYDVKM. This CDR3 comprises 15 residues. As DNA, the CDR3 is TGTGCCAGCAGACCCGGGACTAGGGTCGTTAATGAGCAGTTCTTC. Translated, it gives CASRPGTRVVNEQFF.

V is TRBV19 and J is TRBJ1-5; D not resolved. The CDR3 consists of 14 residues. Germline CDR1 is LNHDA and CDR2 is SQIVND (reference sequence). Trimming took 6 bases from V and 2 from J, leaving 11 bases between them. CDR3 residues: CASRRGGGNQPQHF. The DNA of the CDR3 is TGTGCCAGTAGGCGGGGTGGGGGCAATCAGCCCCAGCATTTT.

This clone was found a few times. This sequence joins TRBV12-3 or TRBV12-4 and TRBJ1-6, with no clear D. The length of the CDR3 is 13 residues. Between the trimmed V and J ends, which lost 1 base and 7 bases, there was a span of 5 bases. The CDR3: CASSLDRNSPLHF. For the CDR3, the DNA is TGTGCCAGCAGTTTAGACAGAAATTCACCCCTCCACTTT.

This chain uses TRBV7-9 with TRBJ2-7; the match to TRBD1 covers 8 bases. Trimming at V came to 5 bases and at J to 3 bases, leaving 6 bases not matched to a gene. This CDR3 region has 14 residues. Germline CDR1 and CDR2: SEHNR and FQNEAQ (reference sequence). The CDR3 nucleotides read TGTGCCAGCAGCCCCCCGGACAGGGACTACGAGCAGTACTTC. Translating it yields CASSPPDRDYEQYF.